This T cell receptor (beta chain) stems from a study of T cell responses to AZD1222 COVID-19 vaccine. The sample holds a few counts of this clone. Antigen specificity is unknown. Overall study results and limits: Sampling that yielded the repertoires occurred only after the peak T cell response. Donors in the cohort were predominantly white British and more often female, and clonal diversity was possibly underestimated. At baseline, seropositivity was found in only a handful of AZD1222 recipients. Spike-specific TCR repertoires showed rising breadth and depth after two AZD1222 doses.

Sequenced by immunoSEQ multiplex PCR; TCRdb stores in-frame clones only, minus some. Of about 94,000 clones in the sample, over 75% were seen once. The sequencing here drew on peripheral blood, taken on day 0 of AZD1222 vaccination. The receptor was isolated from an adult in good health.

CDR3 nucleotide sequence: TGTGCCAGCAGCTTGTGGGTGGATACGCAGTATTTT. This gives the protein CASSLWVDTQYF. V gene TRBV7-8 combines with J gene TRBJ2-3; D remains unclear. Trimming pared 3 bases from V and 6 bases from J, leaving 7 bases between. Germline V gene data show CDR1 as SGHVS and CDR2 as FQNEAQ. There are 12 residues in the CDR3.